The TCR beta chain described here comes from a study of blood T cell repertoires in COVID-19. Study information: COVID-19 samples, acute and convalescent, were from the United States, Italy and Spain. PBMCs, B-cell-depleted T cells, or T cells provided the cDNA or gDNA that made up the material.

This CDR3 has 13 amino acids. Germline CDR1 SNHLY, CDR2 FYNNEI. The V gene lost 11 bases and the J gene lost 3 bases, with 16 bases spanning the gap. Under the authors' procedure: The authors estimated nucleated cell counts from reference gene primer amplification. TCRdb's table, derived via immunoSEQ multiplex PCR, lists solely in-frame clones and lacks some. V and J calls plus clone size are reproduced from that table; the DNA served to infer D and trimming. The sample includes 250,000 or so clones, 87% of them seen just once. The receptor was isolated from a woman in her thirties or forties who had recovered from COVID-19. Input material: peripheral blood. This rearrangement joins TRBV2 to TRBJ1-1, with TRBD1 as a possible D gene (6 bases). The CDR3 sequence: CASKGDLYTEAFF. The CDR3 bases are TGTGCCTCCAAGGGGGATCTGTACACTGAAGCTTTCTTT.